The present T cell receptor (beta chain) was sequenced within a study of blood T cell repertoires in COVID-19. Looking at the study overall: COVID-19 samples, acute and convalescent, were from the United States, Italy and Spain. Sources were T cells, B-cell-depleted T cells, or PBMCs; the material itself was cDNA or gDNA.

As processed by the authors: Estimation of nucleated cell counts was performed using reference gene primer amplification. Assay: immunoSEQ multiplex PCR; the TCRdb copy retains only in-frame clones and omits some. Clonal size and the V and J genes are those of that table, whereas D and trimming came from the DNA. The sample consists of some 53,000 clones, 70% to 90% of them appearing once. In germline, CDR1 is SEHNR, CDR2 FQNEAQ (reference sequence). The CDR3 sequence is 15 residues long. V lost 1 base and J 7 bases, leaving 16 bases between the germline ends. The chain is built from TRBV7-9 and TRBJ1-1, with D possibly being TRBD1 (6 bases). This TCR derives from a man aged 65-85 years with acute or convalescent COVID-19. Sequences were obtained from peripheral blood. This CDR3 reads CASSLEMNRAGEAFF. CDR3 sequence (DNA): TGTGCCAGCAGCTTAGAAATGAACAGGGCCGGTGAAGCTTTCTTT.